This T cell receptor (beta chain) was documented in a study of blood T cells in healthy people across ages. In the study overall: Template switching recovered approximately one barcoded beta molecule for every two T cells.

Germline V lookup: CDR1 DFQATT, CDR2 SNEGSKA (reference sequence). This CDR3 region has 15 residues. V gave up 0 bases and J gave up 2 bases, with 11 bases separating them. Isolated PBMCs totaled at least 7 million in each sample. This clonotype was seen only a few times. Its antigen is currently unknown. PCR was performed a second time for about 6 to 12 cycles using a sample-barcoded 5' primer and a J-beta primer mix. TCRdb recomputed calls from the 5' RACE reads with MiXCR, one row per CDR3 protein. The data contain about 1.1 million distinct CDR3 sequences, 35% to 40% of them singletons. Broader study findings: Naive T cell percentage showed a strong correlation with the diversity of TCR beta.

The chain recombines TRBV20-1 with TRBJ2-1, with D hard to call. The receptor was isolated from a man aged 18 to 29 in good health. Sequenced material: blood. CDR3 amino acids: CSARDSRAPYNEQFF. In DNA form, the CDR3 reads TGCAGTGCTAGAGATTCACGCGCCCCCTACAATGAGCAGTTCTTC.